This TCR beta chain is drawn from a study of T cells in Graves' hyperthyroidism and ophthalmopathy. Amplification yielded TCR beta CDR3 regions, with RNA transcripts as the source. In the first-round RT-PCR of the TCR CDR3, the HTBI primer set was used. Via MiXCR, TCRdb re-called the multiplex PCR reads, giving one row per CDR3 protein. Here the sample spans under 350,000 distinct CDR3 sequences, roughly an eighth being singletons. This clonotype was seen many times. V lost 6 bases, J lost 4 bases, and 18 bases lay in between. The length of the CDR3 is 14 residues. Germline assignment: CDR1 DFQATT and CDR2 SNEGSKA (reference sequence). The PBMCs studied were ones that came from about 10 ml fresh peripheral blood.

Sequenced input: blood. This receptor was identified in a woman aged 40-49 years with Graves' hyperthyroidism. The chain recombines TRBV20-1 with TRBJ1-1; D may be TRBD1 (6 bases). The CDR3 here is CSAMLQGSGTEAFF. CDR3 in DNA: TGCAGTGCCATGCTACAGGGAAGTGGCACTGAAGCTTTCTTT.